This record covers a single TCR beta chain. Antigen specificity is unknown. A sample-barcoded 5' primer and a J-beta primer mix were used in a second PCR of roughly 7 to 11 cycles. Each CDR3 protein is one row after TCRdb ran MiXCR on the 5' RACE reads. The data contain about 780,000 distinct CDR3 sequences, around 50% of them singletons. This sample was included in a study of blood T cells in healthy people across ages. Per sample, at least 6 micrograms of total RNA were extracted. Findings and caveats of the study: A roughly linear fall in TCR beta diversity per million T cells was seen with increasing age. Long-lived and aged donors differed, with more naive CD4+ cells and higher diversity in the long-lived.

The receptor's source is a man aged 80 or over in good health. Sequencing was performed on blood.

The chain's CDR3 is CSARSLAEETQYF. DNA of the CDR3: TGCAGTGCTAGGTCACTAGCGGAAGAGACCCAGTACTTC. This sequence joins TRBV20-1 and TRBJ2-5, with 8 nucleotides matching TRBD2. The trim removed 3 bases at V and 3 bases at J, leaving 3 bases unmatched. The CDR3 is made up of 13 amino acids. Germline V gives CDR1 DFQATT, CDR2 SNEGSKA (reference sequence).